This T cell receptor beta chain was retrieved from a study of chemoradiotherapy in HPV16-positive cancers. TCRdb keeps only in-frame clones here, not all; method: immunoSEQ multiplex PCR. In the table there are about 15,000 clones, about two thirds of which are singletons. Trimming pared 4 bases from V and 0 bases from J, leaving 13 bases between. The CDR3 has 16 residues. Germline-derived CDR1 and CDR2 are MDHEN and SYDVKM. This receptor was identified in a human donor with HPV-associated anogenital cancer. V and J are TRBV28 and TRBJ2-1; D gene ambiguous. Sequenced here: tumor tissue, sampled from a patient who underwent chemoradiotherapy. The CDR3 DNA reads as TGTGCCAGCAGTTCATTTGGGCAAAGCTCCTACAATGAGCAGTTCTTC. Protein sequence: CASSSFGQSSYNEQFF.